Following are 20 T cell receptor beta chains from one sample sequenced in a study of cytomegalovirus exposure and HLA in healthy donors. PCR used 60 Vbeta primers and 13 Jbeta primers. Generated by immunoSEQ multiplex PCR, the TCRdb table keeps only in-frame clones and is missing some. The sample's table shows around 190,000 clones. Sequencing was done on a sample of PBMCs. All receptors derive from a woman aged 25 to 39 in good health and CMV-seropositive.

The chain links TRBV5-1 to TRBJ1-4; D unclear. This CDR3 spans 14 amino acids. Germline V gene sequence: CDR1 SGHRS, CDR2 YFSETQ. Trimming pared 4 bases from V and 4 bases from J, leaving 11 bases between. CDR3 sequence (DNA): TGCGCCAGCAGCCTGGACGGAGTTAATGAAAAACTGTTTTTT. It specifies CASSLDGVNEKLFF. Full variable domain (remainder filled in from reference TRBV5-1 and TRBJ1-4): KAGVTQTPRYLIKTRGQQVTLSCSPISGHRSVSWYQQTPGQGLQFLFEYFSETQRNKGNFPGRFSGRQFSNSRSEMNVSTLELGDSALYLCASSLDGVNEKLFFGSGTQLSVL.

The rearrangement uses TRBV11-2 and TRBJ1-2, with 10 bases lining up with TRBD1. V lost 1 base to trimming and J lost 12 bases; unmatched junction nucleotides: 5. The CDR3 is 13 amino acids. CDR1 is SGHAT and CDR2 is FQNNGV in the germline V gene. The CDR3 DNA is TGTGCCAGCAGCTTAGTGGGGACAGGGGACGACACCTTC. This codes for CASSLVGTGDDTF.

V gene TRBV19 combines with J gene TRBJ1-3; 8 nucleotides align to TRBD1. CDR1 and CDR2 from the germline V gene are LNHDA and SQIVND (reference sequence). Trimming took 3 bases from V and 8 from J; bases not matched to a gene: 3. The CDR3 spans 13 residues. CDR3 sequence: CASSIPDRDTIYF. CDR3 nucleotides: TGTGCCAGTAGTATCCCGGACAGGGACACCATATATTTT.

CDR3 sequence (DNA): TGTGCCAGCAGCGATGAGCGGGGGGGCGAGCAGTACTTC. It encodes CASSDERGGEQYF. This chain connects TRBV5-6 to TRBJ2-5, with 10 bases identical to TRBD2. Near its end, the DNA agrees better with TRBJ2-7, so the J call may be wrong. Germline assignment: CDR1 SGHDT and CDR2 YYEEEE. The CDR3 is 13 residues long.

The gene calls are TRBV6-6 and TRBJ2-3; a possible D gene is TRBD2 (6 bases). Germline V CDR1 and CDR2: MNHNY, SVGAGI (reference sequence). The CDR3 consists of 16 residues. Trimming left V 4 bases short and J 0 bases short, with 14 bases between. DNA for the CDR3: TGTGCCAGCAGTTCCAATAATCTAGCGAGCACAGATACGCAGTATTTT. It is translated as CASSSNNLASTDTQYF.

The chain uses TRBV6-5 and TRBJ2-1, with D possibly being TRBD2 (6 bases). CDR1 and CDR2 (germline): MNHEY, SVGAGI. This CDR3 comprises 15 residues. V lost 5 bases to trimming and J lost 15 bases, with 26 bases between them. CDR3 amino acids: CASSPGGARDAVRFF. The CDR3 DNA reads TGTGCCAGCAGTCCCGGGGGAGCCCGGGACGCCGTTCGGTTCTTC.

The chain has TRBV18 and TRBJ1-4, with 8 bases identical to TRBD1. The CDR3 loop spans 17 amino acids. The germline V gene has CDR1 KGHSH and CDR2 LQKENI. V lost 3 bases and J lost 7; bases outside the gene matches: 13. The CDR3 is CASSPFSRGQGVEKLFF. In DNA form, the CDR3 reads TGTGCCAGCTCACCGTTCTCCAGGGGGCAGGGTGTTGAAAAACTGTTTTTT.

This chain links TRBV4-3 with TRBJ2-7; 7 nucleotides align to TRBD2. Germline V gene sequence: CDR1 LGHNA, CDR2 YSLEER. V was pared by 3 bases and J by 5 bases, with 4 bases of the junction left unmatched. The CDR3 consists of 13 residues. CDR3 amino acids: CASSHSGIHEQYF. The CDR3 nucleotides are TGCGCCAGCAGCCACAGCGGGATCCACGAGCAGTACTTC.

The V gene is TRBV4-1, the J gene TRBJ2-5, with D unresolved. Germline V CDR1 and CDR2: MGHRA, YSYEKL. This CDR3 is built from 14 residues. V was cut by 0 bases and J by 8 bases, with 13 bases left in between. The DNA for the CDR3 is TGCGCCAGCAGCCAAGATTTGGGCCCGGCCACCCAGTACTTC. Amino acids: CASSQDLGPATQYF.

The gene calls are TRBV19 and TRBJ1-6, with TRBD1 matching over 11 bases. J gave up 10 bases and V 5 bases, and 10 bases lay outside the gene matches. The CDR3 is made up of 16 amino acids. Germline CDR1 is LNHDA and CDR2 is SQIVND (reference sequence). The CDR3 coding sequence is TGTGCCAGTAGTCGGGCTGGGGGACAGGGGGAATCACCCCTCCACTTT. As protein: CASSRAGGQGESPLHF. The variable domain in full, completed from reference TRBV19 and TRBJ1-6, reads DGGITQSPKYLFRKEGQNVTLSCEQNLNHDAMYWYRQDPGQGLRLIYYSQIVNDFQKGDIAEGYSVSREKKESFPLTVTSAQKNPTAFYLCASSRAGGQGESPLHFGNGTRLTVT.

The J gene is TRBJ1-1, the V gene TRBV2; D possibly corresponds to TRBD1 (5 bases). The germline V gene encodes CDR1 SNHLY and CDR2 FYNNEI. This CDR3 has 17 residues. With 6 bases removed from V and 1 base from J, the gap between germline ends came to 21 bases. CDR3 loop: CASSVDSQPPKNTEAFF. The CDR3 DNA follows: TGTGCCAGCAGCGTCGACAGCCAACCACCTAAGAACACTGAAGCTTTCTTT.

The chain combines TRBV29-1 with TRBJ2-1; D is perhaps TRBD1 (5 bases). The length of the CDR3 is 14 residues. The germline V gene encodes CDR1 SQVTM and CDR2 ANQGSEA. V lost 7 bases and J lost 6, with 19 bases in between. The CDR3 reads CSAKQVVSVNEQFF. The CDR3 DNA reads TGCAGCGCCAAACAGGTGGTCTCAGTCAATGAGCAGTTCTTC.

The chain couples TRBV18 to TRBJ1-2; 9 bases fit TRBD1. The CDR3 spans 14 residues. The V gene's germline CDR1 is KGHSH and CDR2 LQKENI. J was trimmed by 6 bases and V by 2 bases; bases with no gene match: 4. The CDR3 nucleotides are TGTGCCAGCTCACCATATACAGGGGGCCATGGCTACACCTTC. This sequence encodes CASSPYTGGHGYTF.

This chain joins TRBV5-6 and TRBJ2-1, with 7 nucleotides matching TRBD1. From germline, CDR1 is SGHDT and CDR2 YYEEEE. With V trimmed by 2 bases and J by 4 bases, 9 bases remained unmatched. This CDR3 has 16 amino acids. CDR3 residues: CASSLTGTAGYNEQFF. For the CDR3, the DNA is TGTGCCAGCAGCTTAACCGGGACAGCCGGTTACAATGAGCAGTTCTTC.

The chain carries TRBV28 and TRBJ2-5, with unresolved D. Trimming stripped 3 bases from V and 2 bases from J, with 16 bases between. CDR1 is MDHEN, CDR2 SYDVKM, per germline. This CDR3 is built from 16 residues. The CDR3 DNA reads as TGTGCCAGCAGTTTCGAGTCCAGGATCCTACAAGAGACCCAGTACTTC. Translating it yields CASSFESRILQETQYF.

The chain has TRBV27 and TRBJ1-5; possible D gene TRBD1, 6 bases. The length of the CDR3 is 17 residues. Germline-derived CDR1 and CDR2 are MNHEY and SMNVEV (reference sequence). V lost 0 bases, J lost 7 bases, and 19 bases lay in between. The DNA for the CDR3 is TGTGCCAGCAGTTTATCCTCGGGACAAACTACCAGGCAGCCCCAGCATTTT. This sequence encodes CASSLSSGQTTRQPQHF.

V gene TRBV28 combines with J gene TRBJ2-1, with TRBD2 identical over 9 bases. Germline values: CDR1 MDHEN, CDR2 SYDVKM. The V and J ends lost 6 bases and 4 bases, in that order; junction bases with no gene match: 4. This CDR3 comprises 14 residues. The DNA of the CDR3 is TGTGCCAGCAGACCGGGACTAGCTTACAATGAGCAGTTCTTC. This codes for CASRPGLAYNEQFF.

The chain joins TRBV18 to TRBJ1-1, with D hard to call. The CDR3 runs 14 residues. With 3 bases removed from V and 0 bases from J, the gap between germline ends came to 8 bases. Germline V gene sequence: CDR1 KGHSH, CDR2 LQKENI. The CDR3 DNA sequence: TGTGCCAGCTCACCCGACAATTTGAACACTGAAGCTTTCTTT. Translating gives CASSPDNLNTEAFF.

The chain couples TRBV6-1 to TRBJ1-1; 9 bases match TRBD1. Germline assignment: CDR1 MNHNS and CDR2 SASEGT. This CDR3 contains 14 residues. Trimming cost V 7 bases and J 1 base; bases outside gene matches: 4. CDR3 DNA: TGTGCCAGCAAACGACAGGGGGGGAACACTGAAGCTTTCTTT. This sequence encodes CASKRQGGNTEAFF.

The chain employs TRBV2 and TRBJ2-5; possible D gene TRBD1, 6 bases. The CDR3 totals 14 residues. Germline assignment: CDR1 SNHLY and CDR2 FYNNEI. V gave up 4 bases and J gave up 6 bases, with 15 bases separating them. CDR3 region: CASSAGHSAQTQYF. CDR3 coding DNA: TGTGCCAGCAGTGCGGGACACTCTGCTCAGACCCAGTACTTC.